These 28 T cell receptor beta chains share one sample of origin, sequenced in a study of lymphopenia after photon versus proton radiotherapy. Clones were read by immunoSEQ multiplex PCR, and TCRdb kept only the in-frame ones, dropping some. This sample yields about 61,000 clones, of which 75% to 90% are seen a single time; more than 2% belongs to the top ten. Specimen: peripheral blood, collected from a patient treated with photon-based radiotherapy. The receptors come from a middle-aged man with gastric cancer.

The count of this clone is one. The chain carries TRBV5-1 and TRBJ2-5; TRBD1 agrees at 7 bases. Trimming cost V 0 bases and J 14 bases; bases outside gene matches: 10. The CDR3 loop spans 13 amino acids. The germline gives CDR1 SGHRS, CDR2 YFSETQ. For the CDR3, the DNA is TGCGCCAGCAGCTTGGGACAGGGCCCTCTAGTCTACTTC. Translated: CASSLGQGPLVYF.

This clone was picked up a small number of times. V usage is TRBV2 and J usage is TRBJ2-4; possible D gene TRBD2, 6 bases. From germline, CDR1 is SNHLY and CDR2 FYNNEI. The CDR3 runs 16 residues. Trimming removed 2 bases at V and 1 base at J, with 12 bases between. This chain's CDR3 is CASSEPGGPAKNIQYF. The DNA for the CDR3 is TGTGCCAGCAGTGAACCCGGGGGACCCGCCAAAAACATTCAGTACTTC. Variable domain in full (rest from reference TRBV2 and TRBJ2-4): EPEVTQTPSHQVTQMGQEVILRCVPISNHLYFYWYRQILGQKVEFLVSFYNNEISEKSEIFDDQFSVERPDGSNFTLKIRSTKLEDSAMYFCASSEPGGPAKNIQYFGAGTRLSVL.

J is TRBJ1-1 and V is TRBV30; no firm D call. Germline V gene data show CDR1 as GTSNPN and CDR2 as SVGIG (reference sequence). Trimming took 2 bases from V and 6 from J, leaving 7 bases between them. The CDR3 sequence is 11 residues long. In DNA form, the CDR3 reads TGTGCCTGGAGTATTGGGCCTGAAGCTTTCTTT. Translated: CAWSIGPEAFF.

The chain combines TRBV4-3 with TRBJ1-6; possible D gene TRBD1, 6 bases. V was trimmed by 1 base and J by 9 bases, leaving 13 bases between them. CDR3 length: 15 amino acids. The germline gives CDR1 LGHNA, CDR2 YSLEER. The CDR3 nucleotides read TGCGCCAGCAGCCAAGCACGGGCCAGGGGTTCACCCCTCCACTTT. This gives the protein CASSQARARGSPLHF.

This clone was counted a few times. The chain employs TRBV5-6 and TRBJ2-3; 8 bases fit TRBD1. The CDR3 covers 14 residues. CDR1 SGHDT and CDR2 YYEEEE come from the germline V gene. After removal of 3 bases from V and 3 bases from J, the junction contained 3 bases not matched to a gene. The CDR3 DNA reads as TGTGCCAGCAGCTCCACAGGGGGGACAGATACGCAGTATTTT. Encoded protein: CASSSTGGTDTQYF.

The chain joins TRBV4-3 to TRBJ2-3; TRBD2 aligns across 11 bases. The CDR3 has 17 amino acids. V dropped 1 base and J dropped 8; count of bases not matched to a gene: 11. The germline V gene has CDR1 LGHNA and CDR2 YSLEER. CDR3 sequence (DNA): TGCGCCAGCAGCCAAGTGGTGGTAGCGGGGGGGCGGAGTACGCAGTATTTT. It is translated as CASSQVVVAGGRSTQYF.

V and J are TRBV18 and TRBJ1-1; TRBD1 matches 9 bases. CDR1 is KGHSH, CDR2 LQKENI, per germline. V lost 3 bases to trimming and J lost 5 bases; unmatched junction nucleotides: 10. CDR3 length: 16 residues. The CDR3 reads CASSPQRDRAITEAFF. The CDR3 DNA is TGTGCCAGCTCACCGCAGAGGGACAGGGCAATTACTGAAGCTTTCTTT.

The chain recombines TRBV30 with TRBJ2-2; no clear D gene. The CDR3 length is 13 residues. Germline V gene data show CDR1 as GTSNPN and CDR2 as SVGIG (reference sequence). V lost 0 bases to trimming and J lost 13 bases, with 15 bases between them. CDR3 residues: CAWSVTGSGRLFF. DNA for the CDR3: TGTGCCTGGAGTGTGACCGGTTCGGGTCGGCTGTTTTTT.

In its sample, this clone was seen once. V gene TRBV2 combines with J gene TRBJ1-5, with 7 positions matching TRBD1. The CDR3 totals 14 residues. The V and J ends lost 6 bases and 7 bases, in that order; junction bases with no gene match: 9. CDR1 is SNHLY, CDR2 FYNNEI, per germline. The DNA for the CDR3 is TGTGCCAGCAGGGATGGCCAGGGGGGCCAGCCCCAGCATTTT. Amino acids: CASRDGQGGQPQHF.

This clone was recorded only once. The chain uses TRBV12-5 and TRBJ2-7; 8 bases map to TRBD1. V was clipped by 6 bases and J by 5 bases; unmatched bases: 12. CDR3 length equals 15 residues. The germline gives CDR1 LGHNT, CDR2 FRNRAP. CDR3 DNA sequence: TGTGCTAGTGGCTGGGACAGGCGGAGGCGGAACGAGCAGTACTTC. Its translation is CASGWDRRRRNEQYF.

As to this clone: A junction boundary mismatches the germline segment, possibly from a read error. This chain uses TRBV13 with TRBJ1-4; D not certain. This CDR3 comprises 17 residues. The germline CDR1 and CDR2 sequences are PRHDT and FYEKMQ (reference sequence). CDR3 sequence reads: CASSIGHPGGANEKLFF. CDR3 coding DNA: TGTGCCAGCAGCATAGGGCACCCCGGAGGAGCTAATGAAAAACTGTTTTTT.

The chain couples TRBV7-9 to TRBJ1-4; no reliable D call. The CDR3 is 14 amino acids. The V and J ends lost 0 bases and 3 bases respectively, with 5 bases between them. CDR1 is SEHNR, CDR2 FQNEAQ, per germline (reference sequence). Here the CDR3 DNA reads TGTGCCAGCAGCTTAGCCTTCCCTAATGAAAAACTGTTTTTT. Protein: CASSLAFPNEKLFF.

This chain connects TRBV30 to TRBJ1-1; D possibly corresponds to TRBD1 (5 bases). CDR1 and CDR2 from the germline V gene are GTSNPN and SVGIG (reference sequence). The CDR3 is 13 amino acids. V lost 0 bases to trimming and J lost 3 bases, with 8 bases between them. The CDR3 is CAWSVRGDTEAFF. The CDR3 DNA follows: TGTGCCTGGAGTGTTAGAGGGGACACTGAAGCTTTCTTT.

CDR3 amino acids: CASSLGDRETYEQYF. CDR3 in DNA: TGTGCCAGCAGCTTGGGGGACAGGGAGACCTACGAGCAGTACTTC. The rearrangement joins TRBV7-9 to TRBJ2-7, with 9 bases lining up with TRBD1. CDR1 is SEHNR, CDR2 FQNEAQ, per germline (reference sequence). The CDR3 consists of 15 residues. V trimming: 3 bases; J trimming: 2 bases; junction bases outside the gene matches: 5.

V and J are TRBV7-2 and TRBJ1-1, with TRBD1 identical over 9 bases. Germline V CDR1 and CDR2: SGHTA, FQGNSA. J was trimmed by 0 bases and V by 5 bases; bases with no gene match: 4. The CDR3 totals 15 residues. The CDR3 here is CASSPGQGMNTEAFF. The CDR3 nucleotides are TGTGCCAGCAGCCCTGGACAGGGGATGAACACTGAAGCTTTCTTT.

V is TRBV7-3 and J is TRBJ1-1; D is possibly TRBD1 (5 bases). CDR3 size: 13 residues. V was cut by 2 bases and J by 8 bases, with 12 bases left in between. Germline values: CDR1 SGHTA, CDR2 FQGTGA. DNA for the CDR3: TGTGCCAGCAGCTTACAGGGCCTATCGGAAGCTTTCTTT. It specifies CASSLQGLSEAFF. Drawing the rest from reference TRBV7-3 and TRBJ1-1, the complete variable domain is GAGVSQTPSNKVTEKGKYVELRCDPISGHTALYWYRQSLGQGPEFLIYFQGTGAADDSGLPNDRFFAVRPEGSVSTLKIQRTERGDSAVYLCASSLQGLSEAFFGQGTRLTVV.

This clone was picked up one time. The chain carries TRBV5-8 and TRBJ2-1; D perhaps matches TRBD1 (5 bases). Germline-derived CDR1 and CDR2 are SGHTS and YDEGEE. V lost 4 bases and J lost 0, with 11 bases in between. The CDR3 loop spans 15 amino acids. Here the CDR3 reads CASSPQGNSYNEQFF. The CDR3 DNA sequence: TGTGCCAGCAGCCCGCAGGGCAACTCCTACAATGAGCAGTTCTTC.

On this clone: The junction and the germline gene differ at one end; a read error may be behind it. CDR3 region: CASSHDDRRSNF. In nucleotides, the CDR3 is TGTGCCAGCAGCCACGACGACCGCCGGTCGAACTTC. The rearrangement uses TRBV7-2 and TRBJ2-7; the D is unclear. This CDR3 is 12 amino acids long. Germline V gene sequence: CDR1 SGHTA, CDR2 FQGNSA.

The chain has TRBV28 and TRBJ2-1; D is perhaps TRBD1 or TRBD2 (5 bases each). This CDR3 has 17 residues. V was clipped by 2 bases and J by 0 bases, with 14 bases between them. Germline loops: CDR1 MDHEN, CDR2 SYDVKM. The CDR3 region has the DNA TGTGCCAGCAGTTTAAATGGGGACCCCAGCTCCTACAATGAGCAGTTCTTC. Residues: CASSLNGDPSSYNEQFF.

The J gene is TRBJ1-3, the V gene TRBV9; no firm D call. The V gene's germline CDR1 is SGDLS and CDR2 YYNGEE. The CDR3 contains 14 residues. V dropped 3 bases and J dropped 3 bases, with 10 bases sitting between them. In DNA, the CDR3 is TGTGCCAGCAGCGCGGGTATTCATGGAAACACCATATATTTT. Residues: CASSAGIHGNTIYF.

This sequence joins TRBV27 and TRBJ1-2; 9 nucleotides line up with TRBD1. J was trimmed by 6 bases and V by 3 bases; bases with no gene match: 2. CDR1 MNHEY and CDR2 SMNVEV come from the germline V gene (reference sequence). The CDR3 spans 13 residues. CDR3 sequence reads: CASSLGQGDGYTF. The CDR3 coding sequence is TGTGCCAGCAGTTTGGGACAGGGCGATGGCTACACCTTC.

The chain employs TRBV5-1 and TRBJ1-2; 7 positions match TRBD1. Germline lookup yields CDR1 SGHRS and CDR2 YFSETQ. The CDR3 length is 14 residues. V lost 0 bases to trimming and J lost 3 bases; unmatched junction nucleotides: 2. Here the CDR3 reads CASSLAGTDYGYTF. Written as DNA, the CDR3 is TGCGCCAGCAGCTTGGCCGGGACAGACTATGGCTACACCTTC.

The chain joins TRBV4-3 to TRBJ1-1; D is possibly TRBD1 (5 bases). Germline CDR1 LGHNA, CDR2 YSLEER. The CDR3 covers 18 residues. The germline V and J ends were trimmed by 0 bases and 0 bases, with 17 bases remaining between them. The CDR3 DNA reads TGCGCCAGCAGCCAAGACATCCCAGGGTCCCTATTGAACACTGAAGCTTTCTTT. Its protein is CASSQDIPGSLLNTEAFF.

The chain recombines TRBV7-9 with TRBJ1-1, with TRBD1 identical over 9 bases. CDR1 SEHNR and CDR2 FQNEAQ come from the germline V gene (reference sequence). The ends lost 5 bases at V and 4 bases at J; junction bases unmatched: 8. There are 15 residues in the CDR3. The CDR3 DNA sequence: TGTGCCAGCAGCCGATCGACAGGGGGATCCACTGAAGCTTTCTTT. This codes for CASSRSTGGSTEAFF.

The chain joins TRBV10-3 to TRBJ1-2; D call uncertain. This CDR3 region has 17 residues. The V gene's germline CDR1 is ENHRY and CDR2 SYGVKD. Trimming removed 2 bases from V and 3 bases from J, with 19 bases in between. In nucleotides, the CDR3 is TGTGCCATCAGTGAGATCCAGCCAAACAGCGTTGACTATGGCTACACCTTC. Protein product: CAISEIQPNSVDYGYTF.

The chain links TRBV5-4 to TRBJ2-2, with no clear D. V lost 4 bases, J lost 4 bases, and 11 bases lay in between. In germline, CDR1 is SGHNT, CDR2 YYREEE (reference sequence). CDR3 size: 14 residues. The CDR3 is CASSTDRFTGELFF. The CDR3 DNA is TGTGCCAGCAGCACAGACCGCTTCACCGGGGAGCTGTTTTTT.

This clone has just a few counts. The chain couples TRBV4-2 to TRBJ2-7, with TRBD2 as a possible D gene (6 bases). The CDR3 is 16 residues long. Germline V gene sequence: CDR1 LGHNA, CDR2 YNFKEQ. Trimming removed 0 bases at V and 0 bases at J, with 12 bases between. CDR3 loop: CASSQDAGFSSYEQYF. The DNA for the CDR3 is TGTGCCAGCAGCCAAGATGCGGGGTTTAGCTCCTACGAGCAGTACTTC.

The chain carries TRBV20-1 and TRBJ2-3; D is possibly TRBD2 (5 bases). Germline V gene lookup returns CDR1 DFQATT and CDR2 SNEGSKA (reference sequence). This CDR3 region has 11 residues. The CDR3 DNA follows: TGCAGCGGGGATAGCGCAGATACGCAGTATTTT. Translation: CSGDSADTQYF.